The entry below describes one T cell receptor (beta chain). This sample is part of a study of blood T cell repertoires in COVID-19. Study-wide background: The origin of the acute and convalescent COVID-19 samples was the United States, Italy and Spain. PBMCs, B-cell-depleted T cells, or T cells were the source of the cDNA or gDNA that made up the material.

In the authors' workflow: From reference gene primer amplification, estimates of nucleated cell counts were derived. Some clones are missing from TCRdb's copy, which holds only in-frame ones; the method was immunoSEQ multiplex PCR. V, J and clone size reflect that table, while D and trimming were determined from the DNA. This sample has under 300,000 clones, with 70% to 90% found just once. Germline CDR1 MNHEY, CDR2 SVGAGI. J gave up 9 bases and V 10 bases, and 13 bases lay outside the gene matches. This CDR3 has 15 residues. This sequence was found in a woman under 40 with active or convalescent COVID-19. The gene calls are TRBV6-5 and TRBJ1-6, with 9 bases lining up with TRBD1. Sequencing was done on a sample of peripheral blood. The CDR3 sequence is CATSTTGGIGSPLHF. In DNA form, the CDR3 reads TGTGCCACCTCAACCACAGGGGGCATCGGTTCACCCCTCCACTTT.